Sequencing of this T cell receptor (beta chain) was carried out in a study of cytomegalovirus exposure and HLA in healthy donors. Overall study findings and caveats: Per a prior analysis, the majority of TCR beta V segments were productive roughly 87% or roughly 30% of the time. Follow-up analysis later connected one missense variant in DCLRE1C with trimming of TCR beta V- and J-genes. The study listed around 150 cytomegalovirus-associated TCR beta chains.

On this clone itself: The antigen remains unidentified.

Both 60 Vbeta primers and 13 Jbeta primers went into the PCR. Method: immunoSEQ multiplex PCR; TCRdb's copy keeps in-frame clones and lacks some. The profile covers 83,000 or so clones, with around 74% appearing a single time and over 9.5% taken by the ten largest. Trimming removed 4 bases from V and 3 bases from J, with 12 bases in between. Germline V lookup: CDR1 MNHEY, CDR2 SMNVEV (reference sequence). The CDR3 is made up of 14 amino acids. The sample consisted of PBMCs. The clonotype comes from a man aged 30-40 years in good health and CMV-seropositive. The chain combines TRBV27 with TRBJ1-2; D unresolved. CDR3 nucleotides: TGTGCCAGCAGTTCACCGGGGAAGGACTATGGCTACACCTTC. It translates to CASSSPGKDYGYTF.